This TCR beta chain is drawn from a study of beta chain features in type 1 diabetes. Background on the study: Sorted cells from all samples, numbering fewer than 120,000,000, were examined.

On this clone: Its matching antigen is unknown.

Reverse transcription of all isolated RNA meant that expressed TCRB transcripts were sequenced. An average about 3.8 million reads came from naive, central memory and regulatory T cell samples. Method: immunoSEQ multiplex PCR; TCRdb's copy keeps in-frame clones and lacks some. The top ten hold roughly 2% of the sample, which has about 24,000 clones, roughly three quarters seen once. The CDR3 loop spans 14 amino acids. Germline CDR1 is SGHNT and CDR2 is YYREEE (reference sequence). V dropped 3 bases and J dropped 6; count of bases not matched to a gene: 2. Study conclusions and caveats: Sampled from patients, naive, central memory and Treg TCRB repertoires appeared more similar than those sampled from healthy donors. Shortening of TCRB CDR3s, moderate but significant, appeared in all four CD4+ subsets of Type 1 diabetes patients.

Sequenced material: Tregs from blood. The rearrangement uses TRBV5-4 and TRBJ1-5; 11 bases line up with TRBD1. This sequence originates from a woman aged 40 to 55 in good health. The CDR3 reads CASSWGTGGQPQHF. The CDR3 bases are TGTGCCAGCAGCTGGGGGACAGGGGGTCAGCCCCAGCATTTT.